The T cell receptor (beta chain) under discussion was sequenced for a study of T cells in Graves' hyperthyroidism and ophthalmopathy. Overall study results and limits: Appearing also in blood were most of the thyroid clonotypes expanded above 0.001.

Each patient was aged 18 to 65 and had newly diagnosed hyperthyroidism of under 2 months' duration. Fresh peripheral blood, around 11 ml of it, supplied the PBMCs. V lost 2 bases to trimming and J lost 5 bases; unmatched junction nucleotides: 10. CDR3 length: 17 amino acids. In germline, CDR1 is SGHVS, CDR2 FQNEAQ. There are many counts of this clonotype. Its antigen is still unknown. TCR beta CDR3 regions were amplified from RNA. Initially, a first-round RT-PCR of the TCR CDR3 employed the HTBI primer set. TCRdb redid the calling of the multiplex PCR reads with MiXCR, one entry per CDR3 protein. The sample contains 200,000 to 250,000 distinct CDR3 sequences, more than 15% of which appear only once.

Sequences were obtained from blood. This TCR derives from a man aged 50 or older with Graves' hyperthyroidism. The V gene is TRBV7-8, the J gene TRBJ2-1, with 9 bases fitting TRBD2. CDR3 sequence reads: CASSLPRRLAVHNEQFF. DNA of the CDR3: TGTGCCAGCAGCTTACCCCGCCGACTAGCGGTCCACAATGAGCAGTTCTTC.